The sample holds many counts of the clone carrying this T cell receptor beta chain. Trimming left V 5 bases short and J 5 bases short, with 16 bases between. CDR3 length equals 15 residues. Germline V gene lookup returns CDR1 MNHNS and CDR2 SASEGT. RNA transcripts gave rise to amplified TCR beta CDR3 regions. In the first-round RT-PCR of the TCR CDR3, the HTBI primer set was used. TCRdb redid the calling of the multiplex PCR reads with MiXCR, one entry per CDR3 protein. The table includes 500,000 to 750,000 distinct CDR3 sequences, 12% to 15% detected once. These data come from a study of T cells in Graves' hyperthyroidism and ophthalmopathy. Study context: Peripheral blood sampling occurred at initial diagnosis, before any treatment.

Among ophthalmopathy patients, the Clinical Activity Score reached at least 3, the NOSPECS grade reached at least 4, and duration remained under 3 months. Each diagnosis was grounded in clinical symptoms, serum thyroxine and TRAb, thyroid ultrasound, and orbital computed tomography. V usage is TRBV6-1 and J usage is TRBJ2-1; possible D gene TRBD1, 5 bases. Sequenced input: blood. This TCR was recovered from a woman younger than 35 with Graves' ophthalmopathy. CDR3 region: CASSLGRGPNNEQFF. The CDR3 bases are TGTGCCAGCAGTTTGGGGCGAGGTCCGAACAATGAGCAGTTCTTC.